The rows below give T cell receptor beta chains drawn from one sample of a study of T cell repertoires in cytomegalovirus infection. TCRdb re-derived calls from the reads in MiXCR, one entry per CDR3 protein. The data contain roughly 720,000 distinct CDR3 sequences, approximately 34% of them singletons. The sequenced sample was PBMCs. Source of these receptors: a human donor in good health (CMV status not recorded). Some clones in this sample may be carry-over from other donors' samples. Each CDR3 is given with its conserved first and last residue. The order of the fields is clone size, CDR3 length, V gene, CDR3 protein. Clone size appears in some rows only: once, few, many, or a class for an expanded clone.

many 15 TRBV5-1 CASSTGTSGYNEQFF
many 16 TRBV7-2 CASLTSGGATVNEQFF
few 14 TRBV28 CASSFLINPGELFF
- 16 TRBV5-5 CASSLVTDNVKTEAFF
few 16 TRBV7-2 CASSLNAGRVNTEAFF
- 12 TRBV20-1 CSARGASYEQYF
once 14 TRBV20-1 CSVRSYGAGNEQFF
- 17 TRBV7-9 CASSQTLDRGRRNEQFF
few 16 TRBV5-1 CASSFEPQFSGNTIYF
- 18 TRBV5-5 CASSPGPPPGRMNTEAFF
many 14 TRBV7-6 CASSLGGGGIIAFF
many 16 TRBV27 CASSLAGPPFTGELFF
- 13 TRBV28 CASSTGLTYEQYF
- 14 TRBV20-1 CSARDITGGYGYTF
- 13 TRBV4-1 CASSQNTGGGYTF
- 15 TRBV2 CASSEVRTTGNEQFF
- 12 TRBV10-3 CAISEEGEPQHF
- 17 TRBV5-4 CASSLVGSSSGANVLTF
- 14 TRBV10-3 CAIGVRDDNSPLHF
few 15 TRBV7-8 CASSLAALGSYGYTF
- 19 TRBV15 CATSPPLWAEQSSYNEQFF
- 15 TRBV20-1 CSASHHSAGAGELFF